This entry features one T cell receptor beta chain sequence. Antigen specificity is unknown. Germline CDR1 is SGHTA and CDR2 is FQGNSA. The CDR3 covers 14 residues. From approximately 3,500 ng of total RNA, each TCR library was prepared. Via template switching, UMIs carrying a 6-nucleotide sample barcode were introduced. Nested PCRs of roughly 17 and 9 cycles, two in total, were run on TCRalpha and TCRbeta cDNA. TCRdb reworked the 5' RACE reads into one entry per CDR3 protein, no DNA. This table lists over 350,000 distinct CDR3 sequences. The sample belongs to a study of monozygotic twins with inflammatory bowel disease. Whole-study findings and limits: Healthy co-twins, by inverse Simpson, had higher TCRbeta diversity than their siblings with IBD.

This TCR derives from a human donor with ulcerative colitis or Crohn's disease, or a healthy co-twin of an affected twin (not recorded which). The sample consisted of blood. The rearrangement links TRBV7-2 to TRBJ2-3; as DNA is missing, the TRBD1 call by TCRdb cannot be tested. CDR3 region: CASSLYGGRDTQYF.